The 4 T cell receptor beta chains listed next were all sequenced from one sample in a study of T cell repertoires in cytomegalovirus infection. From the reads, TCRdb called clonotypes with MiXCR, one entry per CDR3 protein. Of more than 400,000 distinct CDR3 sequences listed, about 25% are singletons. Sample: PBMCs. The source is a human donor in good health (CMV status not recorded). Some clones in this sample may be carry-over from other donors' samples.

This clonotype was detected only once. This chain connects TRBV29-1 to TRBJ2-2; D is ambiguous. This CDR3 has 12 residues. Germline CDR1 and CDR2: SQVTM and ANQGSEA. V dropped 3 bases and J dropped 6 bases, with 8 bases sitting between them. The CDR3 region is CSVEWGAGELFF. CDR3 sequence (DNA): TGCAGCGTTGAGTGGGGTGCCGGGGAGCTGTTTTTT.

In its sample, this clonotype was seen a few times. This chain connects TRBV6-6 to TRBJ2-3; 10 bases map to TRBD2. CDR3 length: 16 amino acids. In germline, CDR1 is MNHNY, CDR2 SVGAGI (reference sequence). V trimming: 2 bases; J trimming: 2 bases; junction bases outside the gene matches: 4. The CDR3 nucleotides are TGTGCCAGCAGTTACCCCCTAGCGGGAGTCACAGATACGCAGTATTTT. This sequence encodes CASSYPLAGVTDTQYF.

J is TRBJ2-7 and V is TRBV20-1; TRBD2 agrees at 9 bases. The V gene's germline CDR1 is DFQATT and CDR2 SNEGSKA (reference sequence). V was clipped by 1 base and J by 3 bases; unmatched bases: 1. The CDR3 has 13 residues. DNA of the CDR3: TGCAGTGCTAGAGGGACTAGCGACTACGAGCAGTACGTC. Amino acid sequence: CSARGTSDYEQYV.

This clonotype appeared many times. V gene TRBV7-2 combines with J gene TRBJ2-3, with 13 bases that match TRBD2. The V segment lost 3 bases and the J segment 4 bases; nucleotides outside the gene matches: 4. The V gene's germline CDR1 is SGHTA and CDR2 FQGNSA. The length of the CDR3 is 16 residues. As DNA, the CDR3 is TGTGCCAGCAGCTTTGGACTAGCGGGAGTGGCAGATACGCAGTATTTT. This translates into CASSFGLAGVADTQYF.